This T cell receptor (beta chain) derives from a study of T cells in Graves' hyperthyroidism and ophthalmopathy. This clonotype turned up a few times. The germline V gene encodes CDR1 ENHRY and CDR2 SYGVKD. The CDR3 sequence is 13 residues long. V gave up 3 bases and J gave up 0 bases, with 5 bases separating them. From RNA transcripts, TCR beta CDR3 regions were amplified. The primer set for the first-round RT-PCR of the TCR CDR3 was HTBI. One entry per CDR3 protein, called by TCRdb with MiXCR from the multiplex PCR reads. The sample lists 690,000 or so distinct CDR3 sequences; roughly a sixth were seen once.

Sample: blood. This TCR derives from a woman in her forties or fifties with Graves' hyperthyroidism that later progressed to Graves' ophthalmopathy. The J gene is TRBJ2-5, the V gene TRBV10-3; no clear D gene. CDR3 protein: CAISDGDQETQYF. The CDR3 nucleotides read TGTGCCATCAGTGATGGGGACCAAGAGACCCAGTACTTC.